Given below is one T cell receptor beta chain in context. These data originate in a study of CD8+CD57+ T cells in acquired aplastic anemia. For sequencing, patients were chosen who had shown expansion of CD8+CD57+ cells by flow cytometry. Genomic DNA templated the TCR beta VDJ and CDR3 profiling. TCRdb re-analysed the reads in MiXCR, keeping a single row per CDR3 protein. The sample consists of around 290,000 distinct CDR3 sequences, roughly 59% of them appearing once. Germline V gene data show CDR1 as MNHEY and CDR2 as SVGAGI. V lost 6 bases, J lost 0 bases, and 14 bases lay in between. This CDR3 region has 15 residues.

The gene calls are TRBV6-5 and TRBJ1-1, with a tentative D call TRBD1 (6 bases). The clonotype originates from a human donor with aplastic anemia. The sample taken for sequencing was sorted CD4+, CD8+, or CD8+CD57+ T cells (not recorded which) from PBMCs. CDR3 DNA sequence: TGTGCCAGCAGGCGCGGACAGAGAATGAACACTGAAGCTTTCTTT. Protein product: CASRRGQRMNTEAFF.